Below are 9 T cell receptor beta chains sequenced from a single sample in a study of blood T cell repertoires in COVID-19. Using immunoSEQ multiplex PCR, the repertoire was profiled, and TCRdb retains in-frame clones only, with some absent. The profile shows about 130,000 clones, 70% to 85% of them singletons. Input material: PBMCs or T cells enriched from blood (not recorded which). The receptors derive from a man aged 50 to 59 who had recovered from COVID-19.

This rearrangement joins TRBV2 to TRBJ2-5; TRBD1 aligns across 8 bases. Germline trimming cut 8 bases from V and 5 bases from J; bases unmatched to any gene: 10. CDR3 length equals 14 residues. Germline CDR1 reads SNHLY; CDR2 reads FYNNEI. The CDR3 bases are TGTGCCAGCGCCGAGACAGGGGTGGGGGAGACCCAGTACTTC. Protein sequence: CASAETGVGETQYF.

The V gene is TRBV5-1, the J gene TRBJ1-6; TRBD1 is a possible D gene (5 bases). Trimming took 4 bases from V and 8 from J, leaving 22 bases between them. Germline V gene lookup returns CDR1 SGHRS and CDR2 YFSETQ. CDR3 length equals 17 residues. The CDR3 here is CASSPGRLLGADSPLHF. The CDR3 DNA is TGCGCCAGCAGCCCGGGTCGCTTATTAGGGGCGGATTCACCCCTCCACTTT.

This sequence joins TRBV7-2 and TRBJ2-6, with D possibly matching TRBD1 (5 bases). The CDR3 covers 17 residues. Germline V gene data show CDR1 as SGHTA and CDR2 as FQGNSA. V was pared by 1 base and J by 0 bases, with 10 bases between. The CDR3 DNA sequence: TGTGCCAGCAGCTTAGGCTACAGGAGCTCTGGGGCCAACGTCCTGACTTTC. It translates to CASSLGYRSSGANVLTF. The variable domain in full, completed from reference TRBV7-2 and TRBJ2-6, reads GAGVSQSPSNKVTEKGKDVELRCDPISGHTALYWYRQSLGQGLEFLIYFQGNSAPDKSGLPSDRFSAERTGGSVSTLTIQRTQQEDSAVYLCASSLGYRSSGANVLTFGAGSRLTVL.

The chain uses TRBV6-2 or TRBV6-3 and TRBJ2-3; TRBD1 is a possible D gene (6 bases). The V end was cut by 6 bases, the J end by 2 bases, with 15 bases between. CDR1 is MNHEY, CDR2 SVGEGT, per germline. The CDR3 has 15 residues. The CDR3 is CASSSGQRHTDTQYF. The CDR3 bases are TGTGCCAGCAGCAGTGGACAGAGACACACAGATACGCAGTATTTT.

The chain links TRBV4-3 to TRBJ1-1; D gene uncertain. Germline V gene data show CDR1 as LGHNA and CDR2 as YSLEER. V lost 1 base to trimming and J lost 4 bases, with 13 bases between them. CDR3 length: 15 amino acids. This CDR3 is CASSQVQSRSTEAFF. The CDR3 DNA is TGCGCCAGCAGCCAAGTACAGTCACGTAGCACTGAAGCTTTCTTT.

The genes are TRBV27 and TRBJ1-1, with 8 bases lining up with TRBD1. CDR1 and CDR2 (germline): MNHEY, SMNVEV (reference sequence). V lost 6 bases and J lost 3; bases outside the gene matches: 3. The CDR3 consists of 13 residues. The CDR3 loop is CASSDRGYTEAFF. As DNA, the CDR3 is TGTGCCAGCAGCGACAGGGGCTACACTGAAGCTTTCTTT.

This clone occurred once. The chain joins TRBV5-5 to TRBJ1-5, with D unclear. The germline gives CDR1 SGHKS, CDR2 YYEKEE (reference sequence). This CDR3 contains 19 residues. Trimming took 1 base from V and 2 from J, leaving 22 bases between them. CDR3 region: CASSLKDFPWLRGNQPQHF. CDR3 nucleotides: TGTGCCAGCAGCTTGAAGGACTTTCCCTGGTTGAGGGGCAATCAGCCCCAGCATTTT.

The chain recombines TRBV3-1 (or the pseudogene TRBV3-2) with TRBJ2-2; 9 nucleotides agree with TRBD1. The CDR3 has 16 amino acids. The J segment lost 4 bases and the V segment lost 3 bases, leaving 6 bases of the junction unmatched. Germline values: CDR1 LGHDT, CDR2 YNNKEL (reference sequence). The CDR3 bases are TGTGCCAGCAGCCACCCTACAGGGGGCAGCACCGGGGAGCTGTTTTTT. This translates into CASSHPTGGSTGELFF.

This sequence joins TRBV19 and TRBJ2-5, with D perhaps TRBD2 (5 bases). The V end was cut by 6 bases, the J end by 4 bases, with 15 bases between. Germline CDR1 reads LNHDA; CDR2 reads SQIVND (reference sequence). The length of the CDR3 is 14 residues. The CDR3: CASSPLEGRETQYF. In DNA, the CDR3 is TGTGCCAGTAGCCCCCTAGAGGGAAGAGAGACCCAGTACTTC.